A single TCR beta chain is shown here with its context. Antigen unknown. Repertoires were generated with immunoSEQ multiplex PCR, while TCRdb's copy carries only in-frame clones and drops some. The sample yields around 560,000 clones, approximately 95% seen once. Germline V gene lookup returns CDR1 SGHAT and CDR2 FQNNGV. The V and J ends lost 5 bases and 0 bases respectively, with 16 bases between them. This CDR3 has 16 residues. These data come from a study of shared clonotypes between healthy human individuals. Broader study findings: Clonotype sharing among donors was expected to depend on sequencing depth.

Naive CD8 isolation took CD45RO-negative cells positively selected for CCR7 and excluded terminally differentiated effector memory CD45RA+ cells. Sequenced sample: naive CD8+ T cells sorted from blood. This clonotype originated in a woman younger than 45 in good health. This sequence joins TRBV11-2 and TRBJ1-1; possibly TRBD1 for D (5 bases). As DNA, the CDR3 is TGTGCCAGCAGCCGCTCAGAGGAGGGACTGAACACTGAAGCTTTCTTT. It translates to CASSRSEEGLNTEAFF.